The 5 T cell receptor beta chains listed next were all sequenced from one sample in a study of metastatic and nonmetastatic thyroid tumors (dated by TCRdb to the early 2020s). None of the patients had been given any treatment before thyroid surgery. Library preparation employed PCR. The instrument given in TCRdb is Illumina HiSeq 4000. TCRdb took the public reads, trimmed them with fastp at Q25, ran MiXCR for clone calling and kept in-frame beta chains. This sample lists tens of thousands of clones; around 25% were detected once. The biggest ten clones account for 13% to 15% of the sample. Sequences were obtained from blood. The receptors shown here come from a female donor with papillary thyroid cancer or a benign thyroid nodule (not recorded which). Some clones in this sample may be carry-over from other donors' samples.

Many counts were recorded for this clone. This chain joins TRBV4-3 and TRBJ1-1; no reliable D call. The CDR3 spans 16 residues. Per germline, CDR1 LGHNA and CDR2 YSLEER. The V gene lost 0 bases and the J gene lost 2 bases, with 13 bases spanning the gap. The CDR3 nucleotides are TGCGCCAGCAGCCAAGAAAGTTACGGATTTAACACTGAAGCTTTCTTT. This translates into CASSQESYGFNTEAFF.

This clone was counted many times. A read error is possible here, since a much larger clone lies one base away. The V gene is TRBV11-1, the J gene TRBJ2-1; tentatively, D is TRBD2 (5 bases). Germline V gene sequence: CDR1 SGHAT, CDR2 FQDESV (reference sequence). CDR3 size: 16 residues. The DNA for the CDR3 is TGTGCCAGCAGCTCCTTGGGCGGGCTAAATGTGAATGAGCAATTCTTC. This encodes CASSSLGGLNVNEQFF.

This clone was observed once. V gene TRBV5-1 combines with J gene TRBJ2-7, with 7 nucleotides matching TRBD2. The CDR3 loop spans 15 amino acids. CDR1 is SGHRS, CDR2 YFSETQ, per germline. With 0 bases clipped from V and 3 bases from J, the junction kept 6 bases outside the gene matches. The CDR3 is CASSLVAGEVYEQYF. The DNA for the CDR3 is TGCGCCAGCAGCTTGGTTGCGGGAGAAGTCTACGAGCAGTACTTC.

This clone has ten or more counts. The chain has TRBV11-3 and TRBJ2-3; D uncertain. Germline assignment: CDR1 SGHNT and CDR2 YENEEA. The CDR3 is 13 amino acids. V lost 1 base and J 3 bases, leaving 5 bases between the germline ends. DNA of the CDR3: TGTGCCAGCAGCTTAGGAGGAACAGATACGCAGTATTTT. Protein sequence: CASSLGGTDTQYF.

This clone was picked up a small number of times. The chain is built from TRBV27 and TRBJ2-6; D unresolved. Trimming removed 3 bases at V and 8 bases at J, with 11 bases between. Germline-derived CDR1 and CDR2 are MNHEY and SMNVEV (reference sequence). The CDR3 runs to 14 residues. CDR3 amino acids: CASSFGAWSNVLTF. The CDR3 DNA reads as TGTGCCAGCAGTTTCGGAGCTTGGTCCAACGTCCTGACTTTC.